The 11 T cell receptor beta chains listed next were all sequenced from one sample in a study of blood T cells in healthy people across ages. For the second PCR, which ran for about 6 to 12 cycles, a sample-barcoded 5' primer and a J-beta primer mix were used. A single record per CDR3 protein comes from TCRdb applying MiXCR to the 5' RACE reads. The data show fewer than 1,000,000 distinct CDR3 sequences, around 50% seen once. The sample consisted of blood. All receptors come from a man older than 75 in good health.

This rearrangement joins TRBV11-2 to TRBJ1-2, with 9 positions matching TRBD1. CDR3 size: 12 residues. The trim removed 3 bases at V and 12 bases at J, leaving 5 bases unmatched. Germline loops: CDR1 SGHAT, CDR2 FQNNGV. The CDR3 DNA follows: TGTGCCAGCAGCTTGGGACAGGGCATACACACCTTC. Amino acids: CASSLGQGIHTF.

In its sample, this clonotype was seen once. At one end the junction does not follow the germline gene, possibly because of a read error. The rearrangement joins TRBV7-3 to TRBJ2-7; the match to TRBD2 covers 9 bases. Germline CDR1 SGHTA, CDR2 FQGTGA. The CDR3 spans 16 residues. The CDR3, as DNA: TGTGCCAGCAGCTTTACGTCCGGGACTAGCTCCGACGAGCAGTACTTC. Protein: CASSFTSGTSSDEQYF.

This clonotype was seen repeatedly, ten times or more. The gene calls are TRBV9 and TRBJ2-1; no firm D call. The length of the CDR3 is 13 residues. With 0 bases removed from V and 6 bases from J, the gap between germline ends came to 7 bases. Germline loops: CDR1 SGDLS, CDR2 YYNGEE. In DNA form, the CDR3 reads TGTGCCAGCAGCGTAGATGGATTCAATGAGCAGTTCTTC. Protein product: CASSVDGFNEQFF. Together with reference TRBV9 and TRBJ2-1, the CDR3 gives the full variable domain: DSGVTQTPKHLITATGQRVTLRCSPRSGDLSVYWYQQSLDQGLQFLIQYYNGEERAKGNILERFSAQQFPDLHSELNLSSLELGDSALYFCASSVDGFNEQFFGPGTRLTVL.

V is TRBV15 and J is TRBJ2-1, with no clear D. The J call is in doubt because the DNA end fits TRBJ2-7 better. Germline V gives CDR1 LNHNV, CDR2 YYDKDF (reference sequence). The CDR3 length is 16 residues. As DNA, the CDR3 is TGTGCCACCAGCAGAGCCAGCACATGGCCCTACAATGAGCAGTACTTC. It is translated as CATSRASTWPYNEQYF.

The V call is TRBV6-2 or TRBV6-3, the J call TRBJ2-7, with 8 positions matching TRBD2. The V segment lost 6 bases and the J segment 7 bases; nucleotides outside the gene matches: 20. CDR1 and CDR2 from the germline V gene are MNHEY and SVGEGT. There are 17 residues in the CDR3. As DNA, the CDR3 is TGTGCCAGCAGCCCCCGTCTGAGCGGGAGATTGAACAATGAGCAGTACTTC. Protein sequence: CASSPRLSGRLNNEQYF.

The CDR3 DNA reads TGTGCCAGCAGCTCCCCAGGGGGGTTTTTCGATGAGCAGTTCTTC. Translation: CASSSPGGFFDEQFF. V gene TRBV7-9 combines with J gene TRBJ2-1, with TRBD1 as a possible D gene (7 bases). CDR3 length: 15 amino acids. CDR1 SEHNR and CDR2 FQNEAQ come from the germline V gene (reference sequence). V shed 4 bases and J shed 8 bases, with 18 bases lying between them.

This sequence joins TRBV9 and TRBJ2-7; the D is unclear. V was clipped by 0 bases and J by 0 bases, with 7 bases between them. The germline V gene has CDR1 SGDLS and CDR2 YYNGEE. The CDR3 loop spans 14 amino acids. CDR3 protein: CASSVDFGSYEQYF. CDR3 sequence (DNA): TGTGCCAGCAGCGTAGATTTCGGCTCCTACGAGCAGTACTTC. Based on the CDR3 plus reference TRBV9 and TRBJ2-7, the full variable domain is DSGVTQTPKHLITATGQRVTLRCSPRSGDLSVYWYQQSLDQGLQFLIQYYNGEERAKGNILERFSAQQFPDLHSELNLSSLELGDSALYFCASSVDFGSYEQYFGPGTRLTVT.

The rearrangement links TRBV11-3 to TRBJ2-3; 10 positions match TRBD1. Germline values: CDR1 SGHNT, CDR2 YENEEA. CDR3 length: 17 amino acids. Trimming removed 5 bases from V and 6 bases from J; junction bases left unmatched: 14. CDR3 region: CASSARPGTGEADTQYF. Written as DNA, the CDR3 is TGTGCCAGCAGCGCACGCCCCGGGACAGGGGAGGCGGATACGCAGTATTTT.

This sequence joins TRBV4-3 and TRBJ2-1, with 9 bases that match TRBD1. Trimming cost V 3 bases and J 5 bases; bases outside gene matches: 11. CDR3 size: 17 residues. Looked up from germline, CDR1 is LGHNA and CDR2 is YSLEER. The CDR3 loop is CASSHAGTGLADNEQFF. The CDR3 region has the DNA TGCGCCAGCAGCCATGCCGGGACAGGGCTAGCGGACAATGAGCAGTTCTTC.

This chain joins TRBV30 and TRBJ2-5, with 9 bases fitting TRBD1. The CDR3 spans 13 residues. After removal of 5 bases from V and 11 bases from J, the junction contained 12 bases not matched to a gene. CDR1 and CDR2 from the germline V gene are GTSNPN and SVGIG (reference sequence). CDR3 nucleotides: TGTGCCTGGGACAGGGGGGGACACAATGAGCAGTACTTC. It codes for CAWDRGGHNEQYF. The entire variable domain, with the rest obtained from reference TRBV30 and TRBJ2-5, is as follows: SQTIHQWPATLVQPVGSPLSLECTVEGTSNPNLYWYRQAAGRGLQLLFYSVGIGQISSEVPQNLSASRPQDRQFILSSKKLLLSDSGFYLCAWDRGGHNEQYFGPGTRLLVL.

This chain links TRBV12-3 or TRBV12-4 with TRBJ2-7; D gene unclear. The CDR3 is made up of 13 amino acids. Trimming cost V 7 bases and J 2 bases, with 12 bases left between them. CDR3 DNA sequence: TGTGCCAGCACCCCTGAGGCAGCCTACGAGCAGTACTTC. This sequence encodes CASTPEAAYEQYF.